Below are 11 T cell receptor beta chains sequenced from a single sample in a study of cytomegalovirus exposure and HLA in healthy donors (dated by TCRdb to 2015 to 2018). The receptor library was made with the immunoSEQ multiplex PCR assay. For the multiplex PCR, a mixture combining 60 forward primers for TCR Vbeta segments and 13 reverse primers for TCR Jbeta segments was used. The clones in this table, taken by TCRdb from immuneACCESS, are in-frame only. Not every clone is retained; where verified, under half of the shortfall comes from an unresolved V gene, and the cause of the rest is unknown. In this sample the table shows over 40,000 clones, 60% to 70% of which occur a single time. The ten largest clones capture approximately 12% of the sample. Material: PBMCs. Source of these receptors: a man aged 55 to 69 in good health and CMV-seropositive.

This clone was found a few times. The V call is TRBV4-1, the J call TRBJ1-5; 8 positions agree with TRBD1. The CDR3 consists of 15 residues. The germline V gene has CDR1 MGHRA and CDR2 YSYEKL. Trimming cost V 5 bases and J 2 bases; bases outside gene matches: 5. The CDR3 reads CASSATGGGNQPQHF. The CDR3 coding sequence is TGCGCCAGCAGCGCCACAGGGGGTGGCAATCAGCCCCAGCATTTT.

This clone is labeled as medium-sized. The rearrangement uses TRBV7-9 and TRBJ1-3; 9 bases match TRBD1. The V segment lost 5 bases and the J segment 3 bases; nucleotides outside the gene matches: 8. CDR1 SEHNR and CDR2 FQNEAQ come from the germline V gene (reference sequence). The CDR3 totals 16 residues. CDR3 protein: CASSPIDRGIGNTIYF. As DNA, the CDR3 is TGTGCCAGCAGCCCTATCGACAGGGGGATTGGAAACACCATATATTTT. Full variable domain (rest looked up from reference TRBV7-9 and TRBJ1-3): DTGVSQNPRHKITKRGQNVTFRCDPISEHNRLYWYRQTLGQGPEFLTYFQNEAQLEKSRLLSDRFSAERPKGSFSTLEIQRTEQGDSAMYLCASSPIDRGIGNTIYFGEGSWLTVV.

V is TRBV5-1 and J is TRBJ1-2; no firm D call. The CDR3 has 13 residues. V gave up 3 bases and J gave up 10 bases, with 16 bases separating them. CDR1 is SGHRS, CDR2 YFSETQ, per germline. The CDR3 loop is CASSSGSTLDYTF. The CDR3 DNA sequence: TGCGCCAGCAGCTCCGGGTCGACTCTTGACTACACCTTC.

The J gene is TRBJ1-2, the V gene TRBV5-6; D is ambiguous. The CDR3 covers 12 residues. With 0 bases removed from V and 8 bases from J, the gap between germline ends came to 8 bases. Germline CDR1 and CDR2: SGHDT and YYEEEE. The CDR3: CASSLGYVGYTF. CDR3 coding DNA: TGTGCCAGCAGCTTGGGCTACGTGGGCTACACCTTC.

This chain links TRBV7-3 with TRBJ1-1, with D perhaps TRBD1 (6 bases). CDR1 is SGHTA and CDR2 is FQGTGA in the germline V gene. This CDR3 comprises 14 residues. Trimming removed 0 bases at V and 1 base at J, with 6 bases between. The CDR3 loop is CASSLTGGNTEAFF. The CDR3 DNA follows: TGTGCCAGCAGCTTAACAGGGGGGAACACTGAAGCTTTCTTT.

The rearrangement uses TRBV19 and TRBJ2-3; possible D gene TRBD2, 6 bases. The CDR3 spans 15 residues. V lost 4 bases to trimming and J lost 2 bases, with 13 bases between them. In germline, CDR1 is LNHDA, CDR2 SQIVND (reference sequence). This chain's CDR3 is CASSTGGINTDTQYF. In DNA, the CDR3 is TGTGCCAGTAGTACAGGAGGGATAAACACAGATACGCAGTATTTT.

This chain joins TRBV19 and TRBJ2-5; 9 bases agree with TRBD2. J gave up 4 bases and V 7 bases, and 13 bases lay outside the gene matches. CDR1 and CDR2 from the germline V gene are LNHDA and SQIVND (reference sequence). This CDR3 region has 16 residues. In nucleotides, the CDR3 is TGTGCCAGTACCCCCCAACCCGGACTAGCGCGAGAGACCCAGTACTTC. As protein: CASTPQPGLARETQYF.

This chain connects TRBV10-3 to TRBJ1-1; TRBD1 matches at 8 bases. J gave up 3 bases and V 7 bases, and 4 bases lay outside the gene matches. Germline loops: CDR1 ENHRY, CDR2 SYGVKD. CDR3 length: 13 amino acids. This CDR3 is CAITRGQDTEAFF. In DNA, the CDR3 is TGTGCCATCACCCGGGGACAGGACACTGAAGCTTTCTTT.

With respect to this clone: Other DNA sequences in the same sample also yield this CDR3. The rearrangement uses TRBV7-8 and TRBJ1-2, with 7 positions matching TRBD1. From germline, CDR1 is SGHVS and CDR2 FQNEAQ. J lost 9 bases, V lost 1 base, and 2 bases had no gene match. This CDR3 region has 12 residues. This CDR3 is CASSLGTGSYTF. The CDR3 nucleotides read TGTGCCAGCAGCTTAGGGACAGGTAGCTACACCTTC.

With respect to this clone: The junction does not match germline at one end; this may be a read error. The rearrangement uses TRBV30 and TRBJ2-7; no clear D gene. Germline V gives CDR1 GTSNPN, CDR2 SVGIG (reference sequence). The CDR3 is made up of 11 amino acids. The CDR3 nucleotides are TGTGCCTGGAGTGCCCAAAGCGAGCAGCACTTC. This gives the protein CAWSAQSEQHF.

This clone occurred a few times. The CDR3 DNA sequence: TGTGCCAGCAGCTCCTTTGACGGGAGCGGGTACAATGAGCAGTTCTTC. Protein sequence: CASSSFDGSGYNEQFF. This sequence joins TRBV7-9 and TRBJ2-1; perhaps TRBD2 as D (6 bases). The CDR3 extends over 16 amino acids. V lost 4 bases and J 4 bases, leaving 17 bases between the germline ends. Germline V lookup: CDR1 SEHNR, CDR2 FQNEAQ (reference sequence).